This T cell receptor (beta chain) was documented in a study of radiation and T cells in renal cell carcinoma. In the study overall: Nephrectomy followed 15 Gy stereotactic body radiation by 4 weeks. Findings and caveats of the study: Baseline intratumoral clonotype presence is unknown without pretreatment biopsies.

Concerning this clone: As yet, its antigen is unknown.

Looked up from germline, CDR1 is GTSNPN and CDR2 is SVGIG (reference sequence). V lost 1 base to trimming and J lost 7 bases, with 11 bases between them. This CDR3 comprises 13 residues. Clones were sequenced by immunoSEQ multiplex PCR, and TCRdb holds only the in-frame ones, with some missing. The table lists 150,000 or so clones, 88% of them singletons. Noted time point: baseline pretreatment blood. Treatment here: 15 Gy SBRT to primary tumor, nephrectomy 4 weeks later. The patient's renal cell carcinoma had clear cell pathology. The V gene is TRBV30, the J gene TRBJ2-4; D is possibly TRBD2 (6 bases). This clonotype was sampled from a woman aged 70-85 years with renal cell carcinoma. Material: blood, obtained from a patient whose treatment included radiotherapy and nephrectomy. The CDR3 loop is CAWSGEAENIQYF. The CDR3, as DNA: TGTGCCTGGAGTGGGGAGGCTGAGAACATTCAGTACTTC.